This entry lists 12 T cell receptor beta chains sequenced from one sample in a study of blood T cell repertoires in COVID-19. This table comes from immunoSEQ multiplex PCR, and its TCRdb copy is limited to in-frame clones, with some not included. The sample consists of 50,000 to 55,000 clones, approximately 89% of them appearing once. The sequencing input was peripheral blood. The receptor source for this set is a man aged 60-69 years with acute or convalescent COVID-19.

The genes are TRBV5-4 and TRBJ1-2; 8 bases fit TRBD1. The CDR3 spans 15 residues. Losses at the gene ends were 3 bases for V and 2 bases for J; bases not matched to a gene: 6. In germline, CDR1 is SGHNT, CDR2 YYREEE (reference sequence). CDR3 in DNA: TGTGCCAGCAGCTCCAAGACAGGGGTAAACTATGGCTACACCTTC. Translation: CASSSKTGVNYGYTF. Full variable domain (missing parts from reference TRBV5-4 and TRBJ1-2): ETGVTQSPTHLIKTRGQQVTLRCSSQSGHNTVSWYQQALGQGPQFIFQYYREEENGRGNFPPRFSGLQFPNYSSELNVNALELDDSALYLCASSSKTGVNYGYTFGSGTRLTVV.

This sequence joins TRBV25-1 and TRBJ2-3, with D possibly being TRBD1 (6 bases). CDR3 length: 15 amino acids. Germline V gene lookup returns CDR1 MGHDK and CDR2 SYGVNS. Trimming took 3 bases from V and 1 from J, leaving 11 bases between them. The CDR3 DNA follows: TGTGCCAGCAGTGAGGGACAAGCCCGCACAGATACGCAGTATTTT. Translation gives CASSEGQARTDTQYF.

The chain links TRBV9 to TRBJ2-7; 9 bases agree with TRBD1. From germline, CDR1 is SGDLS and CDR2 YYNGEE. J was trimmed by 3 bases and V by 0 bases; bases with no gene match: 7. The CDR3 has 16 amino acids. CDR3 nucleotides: TGTGCCAGCAGCGTAGGGGACAGGGTAATGGGCTACGAGCAGTACTTC. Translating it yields CASSVGDRVMGYEQYF.

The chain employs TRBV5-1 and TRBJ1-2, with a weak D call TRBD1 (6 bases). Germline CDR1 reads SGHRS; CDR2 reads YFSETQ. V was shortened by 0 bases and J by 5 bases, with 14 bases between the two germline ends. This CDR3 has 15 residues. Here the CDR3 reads CASSLESGELYGYTF. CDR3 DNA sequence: TGCGCCAGCAGCTTGGAGTCAGGGGAACTGTATGGCTACACCTTC.

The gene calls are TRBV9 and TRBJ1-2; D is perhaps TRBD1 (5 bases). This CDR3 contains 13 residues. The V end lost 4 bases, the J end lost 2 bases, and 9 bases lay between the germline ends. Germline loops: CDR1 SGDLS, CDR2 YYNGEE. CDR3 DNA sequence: TGTGCCAGCAGCCCTGACAGAAACTATGGCTACACCTTC. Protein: CASSPDRNYGYTF.

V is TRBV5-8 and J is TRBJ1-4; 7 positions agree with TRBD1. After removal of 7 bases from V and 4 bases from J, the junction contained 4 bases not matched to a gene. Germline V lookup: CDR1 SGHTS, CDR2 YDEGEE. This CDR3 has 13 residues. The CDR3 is CASRDRFNEKLFF. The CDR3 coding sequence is TGTGCCAGCCGGGACAGATTTAATGAAAAACTGTTTTTT. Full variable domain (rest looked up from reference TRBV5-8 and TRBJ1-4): EAGVTQSPTHLIKTRGQQATLRCSPISGHTSVYWYQQALGLGLQFLLWYDEGEERNRGNFPPRFSGRQFPNYSSELNVNALELEDSALYLCASRDRFNEKLFFGSGTQLSVL.

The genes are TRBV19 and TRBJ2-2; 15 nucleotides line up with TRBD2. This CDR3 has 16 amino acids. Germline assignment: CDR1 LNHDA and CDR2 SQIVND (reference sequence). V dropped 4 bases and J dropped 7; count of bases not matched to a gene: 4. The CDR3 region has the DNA TGTGCCAGTAGTAAGGGACTAGCGGGGGGACACGGGGAGCTGTTTTTT. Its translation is CASSKGLAGGHGELFF.

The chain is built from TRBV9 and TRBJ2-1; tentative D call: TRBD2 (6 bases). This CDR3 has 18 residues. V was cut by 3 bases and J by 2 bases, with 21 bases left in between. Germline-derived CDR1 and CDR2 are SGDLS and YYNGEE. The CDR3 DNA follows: TGTGCCAGCAGCGCCCCCGCGGACGGGAGAAGCGCCTACAATGAGCAGTTCTTC. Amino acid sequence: CASSAPADGRSAYNEQFF.

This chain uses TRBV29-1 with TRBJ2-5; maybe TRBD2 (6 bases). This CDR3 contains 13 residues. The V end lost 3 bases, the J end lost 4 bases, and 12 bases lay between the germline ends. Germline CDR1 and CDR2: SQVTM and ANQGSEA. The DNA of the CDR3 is TGCAGCGTTGATAGGGTGGGAGGAGAGACCCAGTACTTC. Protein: CSVDRVGGETQYF.

CDR3 nucleotides: TGCAGCGTGCAAATAGGGAGGGATGCGGGGAAACTGTTTTTT. It specifies CSVQIGRDAGKLFF. The rearrangement uses TRBV29-1 and TRBJ1-4, with D unclear. Germline V gene lookup returns CDR1 SQVTM and CDR2 ANQGSEA. There are 14 residues in the CDR3. V was clipped by 6 bases and J by 11 bases, with 22 bases between them.

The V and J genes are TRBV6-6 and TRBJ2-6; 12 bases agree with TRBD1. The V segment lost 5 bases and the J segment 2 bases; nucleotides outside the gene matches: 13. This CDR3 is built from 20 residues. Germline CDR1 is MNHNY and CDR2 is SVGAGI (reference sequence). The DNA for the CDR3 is TGTGCCAGCAGTCCTCAGACCGGGACAGGGGGCAAGACTGGGGCCAACGTCCTGACTTTC. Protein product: CASSPQTGTGGKTGANVLTF.

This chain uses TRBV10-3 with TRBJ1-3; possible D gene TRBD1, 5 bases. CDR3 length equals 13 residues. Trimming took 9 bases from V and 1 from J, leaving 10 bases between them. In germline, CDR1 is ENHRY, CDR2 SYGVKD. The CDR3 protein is CAISTDSGNTIYF. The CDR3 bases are TGTGCCATATCGACAGATTCTGGAAACACCATATATTTT.